What follows is one T cell receptor beta chain and its context. This sample was taken from a study of T cells after posttransplantation cyclophosphamide. This table comes from immunoSEQ multiplex PCR, and its TCRdb copy is limited to in-frame clones, with some not included. The sample has roughly 2,000 clones; about 95% are singletons. Trimming took off 1 base at V and 5 bases at J, with 15 bases between the two ends. The CDR3 contains 15 residues. Per germline, CDR1 SGHAT and CDR2 FQNNGV. The chain employs TRBV11-2 and TRBJ2-7; D remains unclear. The receptor comes from a woman between 50 and 59 years old in good health and a related stem cell transplant donor. Sequenced sample: CD4+ T cells sorted from bone marrow. CDR3 DNA sequence: TGTGCCAGCAGCTTAGTGTCGCTAGTAGTCCACGAGCAGTACTTC. Translation gives CASSLVSLVVHEQYF.